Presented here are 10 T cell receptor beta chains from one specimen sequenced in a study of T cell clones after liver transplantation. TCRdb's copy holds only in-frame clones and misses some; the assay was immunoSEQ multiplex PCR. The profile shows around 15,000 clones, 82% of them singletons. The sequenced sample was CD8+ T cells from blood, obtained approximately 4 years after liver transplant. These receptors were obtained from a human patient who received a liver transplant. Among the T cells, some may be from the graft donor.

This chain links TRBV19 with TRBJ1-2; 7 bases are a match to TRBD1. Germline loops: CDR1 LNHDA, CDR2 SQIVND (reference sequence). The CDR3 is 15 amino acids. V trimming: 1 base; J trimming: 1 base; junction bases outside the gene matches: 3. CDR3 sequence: CASSIVQGLNYGYTF. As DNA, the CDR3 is TGTGCCAGTAGTATAGTACAGGGGCTTAACTATGGCTACACCTTC.

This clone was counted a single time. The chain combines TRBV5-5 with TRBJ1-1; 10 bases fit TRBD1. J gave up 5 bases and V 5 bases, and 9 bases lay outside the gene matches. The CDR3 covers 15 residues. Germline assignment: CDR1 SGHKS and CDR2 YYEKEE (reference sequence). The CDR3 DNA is TGTGCCAGCAGATCCGGACAGGGGGAGGGGACTGAAGCTTTCTTT. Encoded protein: CASRSGQGEGTEAFF. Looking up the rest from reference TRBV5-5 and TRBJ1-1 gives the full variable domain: DAGVTQSPTHLIKTRGQQVTLRCSPISGHKSVSWYQQVLGQGPQFIFQYYEKEERGRGNFPDRFSARQFPNYSSELNVNALLLGDSALYLCASRSGQGEGTEAFFGQGTRLTVV.

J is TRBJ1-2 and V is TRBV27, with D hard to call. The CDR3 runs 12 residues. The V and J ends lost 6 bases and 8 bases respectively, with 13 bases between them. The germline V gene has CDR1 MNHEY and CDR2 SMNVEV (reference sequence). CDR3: CASSPTGDGYTF. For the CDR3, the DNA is TGTGCCAGCAGCCCGACGGGAGACGGCTACACCTTC.

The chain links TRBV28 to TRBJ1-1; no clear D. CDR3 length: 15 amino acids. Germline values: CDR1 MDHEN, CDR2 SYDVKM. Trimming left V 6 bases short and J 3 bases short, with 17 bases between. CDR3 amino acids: CASSFGRVRDTEAFF. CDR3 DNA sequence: TGTGCCAGCAGCTTTGGTCGCGTTAGGGACACTGAAGCTTTCTTT. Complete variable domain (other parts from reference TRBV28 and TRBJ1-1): DVKVTQSSRYLVKRTGEKVFLECVQDMDHENMFWYRQDPGLGLRLIYFSYDVKMKEKGDIPEGYSVSREKKERFSLILESASTNQTSMYLCASSFGRVRDTEAFFGQGTRLTVV.

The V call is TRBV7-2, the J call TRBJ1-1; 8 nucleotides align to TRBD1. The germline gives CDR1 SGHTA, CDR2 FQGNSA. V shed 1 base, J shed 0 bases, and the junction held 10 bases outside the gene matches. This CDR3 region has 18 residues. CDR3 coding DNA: TGTGCCAGCAGCTTAGGATACCGACAGGGGCTATTGAACACTGAAGCTTTCTTT. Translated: CASSLGYRQGLLNTEAFF.

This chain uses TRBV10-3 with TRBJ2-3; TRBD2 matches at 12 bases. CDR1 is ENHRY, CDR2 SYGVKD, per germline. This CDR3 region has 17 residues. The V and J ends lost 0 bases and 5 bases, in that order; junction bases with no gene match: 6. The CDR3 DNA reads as TGTGCCATCAGTGAGTCCGGACTAGCGGGAATCATAGATACGCAGTATTTT. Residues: CAISESGLAGIIDTQYF.

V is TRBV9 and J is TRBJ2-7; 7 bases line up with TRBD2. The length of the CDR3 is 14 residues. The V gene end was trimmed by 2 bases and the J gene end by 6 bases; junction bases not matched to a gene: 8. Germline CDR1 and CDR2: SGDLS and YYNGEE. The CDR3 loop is CASSVGGSSLEQYF. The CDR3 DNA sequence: TGTGCCAGCAGCGTGGGGGGGTCGAGTCTCGAGCAGTACTTC.

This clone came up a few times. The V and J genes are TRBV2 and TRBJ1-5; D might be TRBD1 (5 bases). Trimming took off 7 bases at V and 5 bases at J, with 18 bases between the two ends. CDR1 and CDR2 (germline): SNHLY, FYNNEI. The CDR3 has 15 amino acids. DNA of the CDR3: TGTGCCAGCACGAGGAAGCCCGGGGGGGATCAGCCCCAGCATTTT. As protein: CASTRKPGGDQPQHF.

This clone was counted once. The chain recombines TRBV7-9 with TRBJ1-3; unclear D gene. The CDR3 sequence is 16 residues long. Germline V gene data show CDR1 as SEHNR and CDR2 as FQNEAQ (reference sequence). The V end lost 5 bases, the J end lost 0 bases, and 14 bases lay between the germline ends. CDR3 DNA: TGTGCCAGCAGCGAAGGGCCTCCCAACTCTGGAAACACCATATATTTT. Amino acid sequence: CASSEGPPNSGNTIYF.

As DNA, the CDR3 is TGTGCCAGCAGCCCCTTCCCAGGACAGGGCACAGATACGCAGTATTTT. As protein: CASSPFPGQGTDTQYF. The rearrangement uses TRBV7-8 and TRBJ2-3, with TRBD1 matching 7 bases. CDR3 length equals 16 residues. The V gene's germline CDR1 is SGHVS and CDR2 FQNEAQ. Trimming took 5 bases from V and 1 from J; bases not matched to a gene: 9. Using reference TRBV7-8 and TRBJ2-3 for the parts outside the CDR3, the full variable domain is GAGVSQSPRYKVAKRGQDVALRCDPISGHVSLFWYQQALGQGPEFLTYFQNEAQLDKSGLPSDRFFAERPEGSVSTLKIQRTQQEDSAVYLCASSPFPGQGTDTQYFGPGTRLTVL.